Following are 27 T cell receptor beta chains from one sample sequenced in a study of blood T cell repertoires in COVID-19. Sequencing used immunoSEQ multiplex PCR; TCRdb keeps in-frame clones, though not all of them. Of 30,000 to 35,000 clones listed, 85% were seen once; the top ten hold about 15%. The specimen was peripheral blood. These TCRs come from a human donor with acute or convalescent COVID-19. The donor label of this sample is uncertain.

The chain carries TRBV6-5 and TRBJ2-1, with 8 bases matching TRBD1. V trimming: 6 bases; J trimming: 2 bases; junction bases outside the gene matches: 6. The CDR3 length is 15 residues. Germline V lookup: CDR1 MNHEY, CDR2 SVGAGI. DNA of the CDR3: TGTGCCAGCAGAAGGACAGGGTCGACCTACAATGAGCAGTTCTTC. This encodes CASRRTGSTYNEQFF.

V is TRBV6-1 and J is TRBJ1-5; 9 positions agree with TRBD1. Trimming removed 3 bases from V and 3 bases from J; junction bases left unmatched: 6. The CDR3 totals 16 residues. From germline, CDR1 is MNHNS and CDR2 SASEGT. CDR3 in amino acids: CASSERRTGDNQPQHF. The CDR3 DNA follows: TGTGCCAGCAGTGAGCGACGGACAGGGGACAATCAGCCCCAGCATTTT.

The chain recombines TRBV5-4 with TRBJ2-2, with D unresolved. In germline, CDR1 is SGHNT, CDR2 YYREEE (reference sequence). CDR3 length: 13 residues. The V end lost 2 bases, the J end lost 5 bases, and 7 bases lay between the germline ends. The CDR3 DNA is TGTGCCAGCAGCTTCCCCCCTACCGGGGAGCTGTTTTTT. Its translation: CASSFPPTGELFF.

The CDR3 sequence: CASSYSGGNQPQHF. DNA for the CDR3: TGTGCCAGCAGTTACTCCGGGGGGAATCAGCCCCAGCATTTT. V usage is TRBV6-2 or TRBV6-3 and J usage is TRBJ1-5; D is perhaps TRBD1 (5 bases). Germline CDR1 MNHEY, CDR2 SVGEGT. V lost 0 bases, J lost 4 bases, and 7 bases lay in between. The CDR3 totals 14 residues.

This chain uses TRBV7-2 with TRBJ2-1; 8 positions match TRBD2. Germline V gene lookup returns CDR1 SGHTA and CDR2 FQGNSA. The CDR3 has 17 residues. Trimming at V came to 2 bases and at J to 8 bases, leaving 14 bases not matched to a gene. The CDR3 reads CASSLNGGGRRVDEQFF. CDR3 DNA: TGTGCCAGCAGCTTAAACGGGGGCGGGAGGAGGGTGGATGAGCAGTTCTTC.

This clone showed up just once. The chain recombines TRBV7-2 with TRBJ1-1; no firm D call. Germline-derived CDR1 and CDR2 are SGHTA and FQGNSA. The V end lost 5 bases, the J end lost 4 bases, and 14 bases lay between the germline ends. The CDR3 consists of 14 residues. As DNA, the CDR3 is TGTGCCAGCAGCCAACTTTCGGGGTCCACTGAAGCTTTCTTT. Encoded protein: CASSQLSGSTEAFF.

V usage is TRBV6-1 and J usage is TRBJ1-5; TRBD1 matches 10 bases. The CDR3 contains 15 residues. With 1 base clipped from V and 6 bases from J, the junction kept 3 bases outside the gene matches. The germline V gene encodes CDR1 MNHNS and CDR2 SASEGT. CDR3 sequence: CASSEVGTGAQPQHF. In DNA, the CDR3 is TGTGCCAGCAGTGAAGTCGGGACAGGGGCTCAGCCCCAGCATTTT.

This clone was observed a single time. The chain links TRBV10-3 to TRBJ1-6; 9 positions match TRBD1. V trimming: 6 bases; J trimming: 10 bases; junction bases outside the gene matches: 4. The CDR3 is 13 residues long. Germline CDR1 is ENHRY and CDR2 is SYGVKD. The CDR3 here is CAIRGQGDSPLHF. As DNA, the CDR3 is TGTGCCATCAGGGGACAGGGTGACTCACCCCTCCACTTT.

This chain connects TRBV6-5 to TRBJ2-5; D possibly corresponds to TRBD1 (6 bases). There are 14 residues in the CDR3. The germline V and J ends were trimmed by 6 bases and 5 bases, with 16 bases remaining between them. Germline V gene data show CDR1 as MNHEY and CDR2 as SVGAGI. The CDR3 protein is CASSYRELAETQYF. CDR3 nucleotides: TGTGCCAGCAGCTACAGGGAGTTGGCGGAGACCCAGTACTTC.

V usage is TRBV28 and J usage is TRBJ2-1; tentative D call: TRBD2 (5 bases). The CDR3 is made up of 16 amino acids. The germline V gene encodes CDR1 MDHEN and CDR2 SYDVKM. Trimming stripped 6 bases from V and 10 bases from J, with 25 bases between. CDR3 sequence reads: CASSSVTGYGEREQFF. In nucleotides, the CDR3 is TGTGCCAGCAGCTCCGTGACCGGCTACGGGGAGCGGGAGCAGTTCTTC.

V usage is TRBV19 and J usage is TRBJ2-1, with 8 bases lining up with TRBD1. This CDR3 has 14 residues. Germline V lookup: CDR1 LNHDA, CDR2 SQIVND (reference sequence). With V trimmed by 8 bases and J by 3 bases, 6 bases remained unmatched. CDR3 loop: CASARQGNYNEQFF. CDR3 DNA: TGTGCCAGTGCTCGACAGGGGAACTACAATGAGCAGTTCTTC. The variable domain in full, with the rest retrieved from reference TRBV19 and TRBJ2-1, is DGGITQSPKYLFRKEGQNVTLSCEQNLNHDAMYWYRQDPGQGLRLIYYSQIVNDFQKGDIAEGYSVSREKKESFPLTVTSAQKNPTAFYLCASARQGNYNEQFFGPGTRLTVL.

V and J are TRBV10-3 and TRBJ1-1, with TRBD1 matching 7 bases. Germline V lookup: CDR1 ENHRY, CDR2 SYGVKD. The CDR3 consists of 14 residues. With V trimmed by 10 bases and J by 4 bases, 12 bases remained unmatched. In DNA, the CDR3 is TGTGCCACTACAGGGGCCGCCGACCCCACTGAAGCTTTCTTT. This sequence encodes CATTGAADPTEAFF.

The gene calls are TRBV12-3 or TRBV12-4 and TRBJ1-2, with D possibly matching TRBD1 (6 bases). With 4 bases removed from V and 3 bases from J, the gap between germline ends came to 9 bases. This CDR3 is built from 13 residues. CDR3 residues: CASSSTGHYGYTF. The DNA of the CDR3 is TGTGCCAGCAGTTCCACAGGGCACTATGGCTACACCTTC.

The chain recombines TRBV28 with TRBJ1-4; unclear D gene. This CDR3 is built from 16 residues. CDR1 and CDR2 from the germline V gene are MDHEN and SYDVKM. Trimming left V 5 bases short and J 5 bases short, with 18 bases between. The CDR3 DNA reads TGTGCCAGCAGTACCAACAGAAACCTTTTAAATGAAAAACTGTTTTTT. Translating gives CASSTNRNLLNEKLFF.

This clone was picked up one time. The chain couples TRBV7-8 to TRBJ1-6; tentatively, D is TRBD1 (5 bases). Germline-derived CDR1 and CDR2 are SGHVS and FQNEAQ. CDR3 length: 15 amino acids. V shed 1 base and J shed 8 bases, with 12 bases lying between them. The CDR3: CASSLGVKGDSPLHF. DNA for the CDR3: TGTGCCAGCAGCTTAGGCGTTAAAGGGGATTCACCCCTCCACTTT.

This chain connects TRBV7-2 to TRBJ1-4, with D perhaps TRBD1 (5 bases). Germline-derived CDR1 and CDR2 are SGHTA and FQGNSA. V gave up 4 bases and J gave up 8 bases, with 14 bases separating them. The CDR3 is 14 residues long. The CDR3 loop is CASSSPGFNEKLFF. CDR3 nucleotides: TGTGCCAGCAGCTCCCCAGGGTTTAACGAAAAACTGTTTTTT.

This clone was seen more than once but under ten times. The chain's CDR3 is CASSYMGRGSEAFF. The CDR3 nucleotides read TGTGCCAGCAGTTACATGGGTAGGGGGAGTGAAGCTTTCTTT. The chain is built from TRBV6-5 and TRBJ1-1, with D possibly TRBD1 on 6 matching bases. Between the trimmed V and J ends, which lost 2 bases and 7 bases, there was a span of 14 bases. CDR1 and CDR2 from the germline V gene are MNHEY and SVGAGI. The CDR3 sequence is 14 residues long.

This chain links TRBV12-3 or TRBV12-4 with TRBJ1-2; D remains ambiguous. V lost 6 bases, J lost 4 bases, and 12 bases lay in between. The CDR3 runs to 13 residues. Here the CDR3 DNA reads TGTGCCAGCAGCCTTAGCATAGCCTATGGCTACACCTTC. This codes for CASSLSIAYGYTF.

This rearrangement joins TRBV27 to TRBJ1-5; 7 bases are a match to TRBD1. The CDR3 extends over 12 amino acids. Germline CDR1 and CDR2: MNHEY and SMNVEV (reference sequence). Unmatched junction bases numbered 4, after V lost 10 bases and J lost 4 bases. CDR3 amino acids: CATRQGNQPQHF. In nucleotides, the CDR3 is TGTGCCACCAGACAGGGAAATCAGCCCCAGCATTTT.

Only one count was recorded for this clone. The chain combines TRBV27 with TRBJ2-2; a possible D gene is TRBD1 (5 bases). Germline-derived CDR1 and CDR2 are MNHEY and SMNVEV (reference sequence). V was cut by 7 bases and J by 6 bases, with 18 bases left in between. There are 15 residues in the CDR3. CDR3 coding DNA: TGTGCCAGCAAGTCGACTTCACAGGTCCCCGGGGAGCTGTTTTTT. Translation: CASKSTSQVPGELFF.

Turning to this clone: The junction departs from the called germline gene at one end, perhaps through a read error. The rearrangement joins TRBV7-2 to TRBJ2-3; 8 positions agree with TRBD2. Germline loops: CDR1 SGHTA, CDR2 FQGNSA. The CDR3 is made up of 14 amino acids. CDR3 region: CASRLAGLTDTQYF. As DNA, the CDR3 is TGTGCCAGCAGGTTAGCGGGGCTTACAGATACGCAGTATTTT.

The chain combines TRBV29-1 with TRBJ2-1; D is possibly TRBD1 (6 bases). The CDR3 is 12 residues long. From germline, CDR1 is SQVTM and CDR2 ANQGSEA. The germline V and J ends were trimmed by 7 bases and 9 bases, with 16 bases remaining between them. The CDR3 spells CSAKQGRGEQFF. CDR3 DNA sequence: TGCAGCGCAAAACAGGGACGGGGTGAGCAGTTCTTC.

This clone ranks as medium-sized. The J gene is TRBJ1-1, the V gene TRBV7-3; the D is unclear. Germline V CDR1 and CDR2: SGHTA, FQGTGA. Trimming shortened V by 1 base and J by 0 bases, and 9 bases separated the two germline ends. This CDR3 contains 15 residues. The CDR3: CASSLMAGMNTEAFF. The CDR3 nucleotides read TGTGCCAGCAGCTTAATGGCAGGAATGAACACTGAAGCTTTCTTT.

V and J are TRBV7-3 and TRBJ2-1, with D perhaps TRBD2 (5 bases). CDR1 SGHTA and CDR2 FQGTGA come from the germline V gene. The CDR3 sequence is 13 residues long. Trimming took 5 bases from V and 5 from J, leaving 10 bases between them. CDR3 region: CASSGGPNNEQFF. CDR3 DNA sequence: TGTGCCAGCAGCGGCGGGCCGAACAATGAGCAGTTCTTC.

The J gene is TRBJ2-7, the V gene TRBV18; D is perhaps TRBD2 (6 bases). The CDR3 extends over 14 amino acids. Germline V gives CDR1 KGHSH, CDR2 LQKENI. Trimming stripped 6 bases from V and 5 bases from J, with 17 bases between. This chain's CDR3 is CASSPRRETHEQYF. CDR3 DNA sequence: TGTGCCAGCTCCCCCCGGAGGGAGACTCACGAGCAGTACTTC.

CDR3 region: CAISQPSLGEGYGYTF. DNA of the CDR3: TGTGCCATCAGTCAGCCGTCTCTGGGAGAAGGGTATGGCTACACCTTC. The rearrangement joins TRBV10-3 to TRBJ1-2, with D hard to call. Germline CDR1 is ENHRY and CDR2 is SYGVKD. Trimming cost V 5 bases and J 5 bases, with 21 bases left between them. The CDR3 runs to 16 residues.

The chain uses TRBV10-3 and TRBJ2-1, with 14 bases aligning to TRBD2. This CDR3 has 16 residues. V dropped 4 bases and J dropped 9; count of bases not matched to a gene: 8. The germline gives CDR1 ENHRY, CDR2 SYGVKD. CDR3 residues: CAISGGTSGSLGEQFF. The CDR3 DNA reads TGTGCCATCAGTGGCGGGACTAGCGGGAGTCTGGGTGAGCAGTTCTTC.